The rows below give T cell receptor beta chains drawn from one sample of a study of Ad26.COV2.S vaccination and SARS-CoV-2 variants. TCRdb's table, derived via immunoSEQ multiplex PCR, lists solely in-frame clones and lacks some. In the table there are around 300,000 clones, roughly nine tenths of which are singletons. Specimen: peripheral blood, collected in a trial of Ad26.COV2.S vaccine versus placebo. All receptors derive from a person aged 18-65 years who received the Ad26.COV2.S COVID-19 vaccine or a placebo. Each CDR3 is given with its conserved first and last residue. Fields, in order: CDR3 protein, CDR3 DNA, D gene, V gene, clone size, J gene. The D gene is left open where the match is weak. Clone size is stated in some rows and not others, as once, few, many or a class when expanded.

CDR3aa: CASSLTSVSEQYF
CDR3nt: TGTGCCAGCAGTTTGACTAGCGTCTCCGAGCAGTACTTC
d_gene: TRBD2
v_gene: TRBV27
abundance: once
j_gene: TRBJ2-7

CDR3aa: CASRGRGEAFF
CDR3nt: TGTGCCAGCCGCGGACGGGGCGAAGCTTTCTTT
d_gene: .
v_gene: TRBV12-3/TRBV12-4
abundance: .
j_gene: TRBJ1-1

CDR3aa: CATLTGDRGSNQPQHF
CDR3nt: TGTGCCACCTTGACTGGGGACAGGGGAAGCAATCAGCCCCAGCATTTT
d_gene: TRBD1
v_gene: TRBV15
abundance: few
j_gene: TRBJ1-5

CDR3aa: CAWRRNPGTGVGYTF
CDR3nt: TGTGCCTGGAGGAGAAACCCCGGGACAGGGGTTGGCTACACCTTC
d_gene: TRBD1
v_gene: TRBV30
abundance: once
j_gene: TRBJ1-2

CDR3aa: CASKGMGHEQYF
CDR3nt: TGTGCCAGCAAGGGGATGGGGCACGAGCAGTACTTC
d_gene: .
v_gene: TRBV27
abundance: .
j_gene: TRBJ2-7

CDR3aa: CASSVGTGGFYEQYF
CDR3nt: TGTGCCAGCAGCGTTGGGACAGGGGGCTTCTACGAGCAGTACTTC
d_gene: TRBD1
v_gene: TRBV9
abundance: .
j_gene: TRBJ2-7

CDR3aa: CASFEAASYEQYF
CDR3nt: TGTGCCAGTTTTGAAGCCGCCTCCTACGAGCAGTACTTC
d_gene: .
v_gene: TRBV6-5
abundance: .
j_gene: TRBJ2-7

CDR3aa: CASSLEDWTGTDTQYF
CDR3nt: TGTGCCAGCAGCTTAGAGGATTGGACTGGCACAGATACGCAGTATTTT
d_gene: .
v_gene: TRBV7-8
abundance: .
j_gene: TRBJ2-3

CDR3aa: CATSRDLGTGYNQPQHF
CDR3nt: TGTGCCACCAGCAGAGATCTTGGGACAGGGTACAATCAGCCCCAGCATTTT
d_gene: TRBD1
v_gene: TRBV15
abundance: .
j_gene: TRBJ1-5

CDR3aa: CASSSGDSGELFF
CDR3nt: TGTGCCAGCAGTTCCGGGGACTCCGGGGAGCTGTTTTTT
d_gene: .
v_gene: TRBV6-4
abundance: .
j_gene: TRBJ2-2

CDR3aa: CASSIAGSTYEQYF
CDR3nt: TGTGCCAGCAGTATAGCGGGATCCACCTACGAGCAGTACTTC
d_gene: TRBD2
v_gene: TRBV28
abundance: .
j_gene: TRBJ2-7

CDR3aa: CASSPHDNNEQFF
CDR3nt: TGTGCCAGCAGCCCCCACGATAACAATGAGCAGTTCTTC
d_gene: .
v_gene: TRBV9
abundance: .
j_gene: TRBJ2-1

CDR3aa: CATTAYIANTEAFF
CDR3nt: TGTGCCACCACAGCATATATAGCGAACACTGAAGCTTTCTTT
d_gene: .
v_gene: TRBV19
abundance: .
j_gene: TRBJ1-1

CDR3aa: CASSLEASYGYTF
CDR3nt: TGTGCCAGCAGCTTAGAGGCCAGCTATGGCTACACCTTC
d_gene: .
v_gene: TRBV7-9
abundance: .
j_gene: TRBJ1-2

CDR3aa: CASSVGVGGTQETQYF
CDR3nt: TGTGCCAGCAGCGTAGGTGTTGGGGGGACTCAAGAGACCCAGTACTTC
d_gene: .
v_gene: TRBV9
abundance: .
j_gene: TRBJ2-5

CDR3aa: CASSIDRREKLFF
CDR3nt: TGTGCCAGTAGTATAGATCGGAGAGAAAAACTGTTTTTT
d_gene: .
v_gene: TRBV19
abundance: .
j_gene: TRBJ1-4

CDR3aa: CSANRGGYTF
CDR3nt: TGCAGTGCTAACCGGGGGGGCTACACCTTC
d_gene: .
v_gene: TRBV20-1
abundance: .
j_gene: TRBJ1-2

CDR3aa: CAWSDIGQGMNTEAFF
CDR3nt: TGTGCCTGGAGTGACATAGGACAGGGAATGAACACTGAAGCTTTCTTT
d_gene: TRBD1
v_gene: TRBV30
abundance: .
j_gene: TRBJ1-1

CDR3aa: CASSQGVQRLSGNTIYF
CDR3nt: TGTGCCAGCAGCCAGGGGGTACAGCGTCTCTCTGGAAACACCATATATTTT
d_gene: TRBD1
v_gene: TRBV5-8
abundance: .
j_gene: TRBJ1-3

CDR3aa: CASSALAFGSYNEQFF
CDR3nt: TGTGCCAGCAGCGCCTTAGCTTTTGGGTCCTACAATGAGCAGTTCTTC
d_gene: .
v_gene: TRBV9
abundance: .
j_gene: TRBJ2-1

CDR3aa: CASGVRDEQYF
CDR3nt: TGTGCTAGTGGGGTTAGGGACGAGCAGTACTTC
d_gene: .
v_gene: TRBV12-5
abundance: .
j_gene: TRBJ2-7

CDR3aa: CASSEENDSSYNEQFF
CDR3nt: TGTGCCAGCAGTGAAGAAAATGACTCTTCTTACAATGAGCAGTTCTTC
d_gene: .
v_gene: TRBV6-1
abundance: .
j_gene: TRBJ2-1

CDR3aa: CASSGGGLAKNIQYF
CDR3nt: TGTGCCTCCTCGGGGGGCGGGCTAGCCAAAAACATTCAGTACTTC
d_gene: .
v_gene: TRBV5-4
abundance: .
j_gene: TRBJ2-4

CDR3aa: CASSNGQNNEQFF
CDR3nt: TGTGCCAGCAGTAATGGACAGAACAATGAGCAGTTCTTC
d_gene: .
v_gene: TRBV11-2
abundance: .
j_gene: TRBJ2-1

CDR3aa: CASSTAWGMNTEAFF
CDR3nt: TGTGCCAGCAGCACAGCCTGGGGGATGAACACTGAAGCTTTCTTT
d_gene: .
v_gene: TRBV11-2
abundance: .
j_gene: TRBJ1-1

CDR3aa: CASSSYRGSNQPQHF
CDR3nt: TGTGCCAGCAGTTCGTACAGGGGGAGCAATCAGCCCCAGCATTTT
d_gene: TRBD1
v_gene: TRBV2
abundance: .
j_gene: TRBJ1-5

CDR3aa: CASSTPGQGAHEQYF
CDR3nt: TGTGCCAGCAGTACCCCCGGGCAGGGGGCCCACGAGCAGTACTTC
d_gene: TRBD1
v_gene: TRBV6-5
abundance: .
j_gene: TRBJ2-7

CDR3aa: CAWRQVLGTEAFF
CDR3nt: TGTGCCTGGAGACAGGTCCTTGGGACTGAAGCTTTCTTT
d_gene: .
v_gene: TRBV30
abundance: .
j_gene: TRBJ1-1

CDR3aa: CAWSVRSNQPQHF
CDR3nt: TGTGCCTGGAGTGTACGAAGCAATCAGCCCCAGCATTTT
d_gene: .
v_gene: TRBV30
abundance: .
j_gene: TRBJ1-5

CDR3aa: CASSLGGNGMNTEAFF
CDR3nt: TGTGCCAGCAGCTTAGGTGGCAACGGGATGAACACTGAAGCTTTCTTT
d_gene: .
v_gene: TRBV7-9
abundance: .
j_gene: TRBJ1-1

CDR3aa: CASMEGSGNTIYF
CDR3nt: TGTGCCAGCATGGAAGGATCTGGAAACACCATATATTTT
d_gene: .
v_gene: TRBV2
abundance: .
j_gene: TRBJ1-3

CDR3aa: CASSFQGGQETQYF
CDR3nt: TGTGCCAGCAGCTTCCAGGGAGGGCAAGAGACCCAGTACTTC
d_gene: TRBD2
v_gene: TRBV5-4
abundance: .
j_gene: TRBJ2-5

CDR3aa: CASSPESSLNGREKLFF
CDR3nt: TGCGCCAGCAGCCCGGAGTCCTCTCTAAACGGGAGGGAAAAACTGTTTTTT
d_gene: .
v_gene: TRBV5-1
abundance: once
j_gene: TRBJ1-4

CDR3aa: CASSQDRGLTYNEQFF
CDR3nt: TGTGCCAGCAGCCAAGATAGAGGACTAACCTACAATGAGCAGTTCTTC
d_gene: .
v_gene: TRBV14
abundance: .
j_gene: TRBJ2-1

CDR3aa: CASRQGAGWEQYF
CDR3nt: TGTGCCAGCAGGCAAGGGGCAGGGTGGGAGCAGTACTTC
d_gene: .
v_gene: TRBV7-9
abundance: once
j_gene: TRBJ2-7

CDR3aa: CAGDRGLSEQYF
CDR3nt: TGTGCCGGGGACAGGGGTCTAAGCGAGCAGTACTTC
d_gene: TRBD1
v_gene: TRBV30
abundance: .
j_gene: TRBJ2-7

CDR3aa: CSAGTGESPLHF
CDR3nt: TGCAGCGCAGGGACAGGGGAATCACCCCTCCACTTT
d_gene: TRBD1
v_gene: TRBV29-1
abundance: .
j_gene: TRBJ1-6

CDR3aa: CASSFSRDEQYF
CDR3nt: TGCGCCAGCAGCTTTTCTAGGGACGAGCAGTACTTC
d_gene: .
v_gene: TRBV5-1
abundance: .
j_gene: TRBJ2-7

CDR3aa: CASSPSAHAYEQYF
CDR3nt: TGTGCCAGCTCACCGTCCGCCCACGCCTACGAGCAGTACTTC
d_gene: .
v_gene: TRBV18
abundance: .
j_gene: TRBJ2-7

CDR3aa: CSAVTGGEGELFF
CDR3nt: TGCAGCGCTGTGACAGGGGGCGAAGGGGAGCTGTTTTTT
d_gene: TRBD1
v_gene: TRBV29-1
abundance: .
j_gene: TRBJ2-2

CDR3aa: CASSDETGWGIEKLFF
CDR3nt: TGTGCCAGCAGCGACGAGACAGGGTGGGGGATTGAAAAACTGTTTTTT
d_gene: TRBD1
v_gene: TRBV9
abundance: .
j_gene: TRBJ1-4

CDR3aa: CASSLVSFNGYTF
CDR3nt: TGTGCCAGCAGCTTAGTTAGCTTCAATGGCTACACCTTC
d_gene: .
v_gene: TRBV7-8
abundance: .
j_gene: TRBJ1-2

CDR3aa: CAINQGKGYTF
CDR3nt: TGTGCCATCAACCAGGGTAAGGGCTACACCTTC
d_gene: .
v_gene: TRBV10-3
abundance: .
j_gene: TRBJ1-2

CDR3aa: CASSALRGASGNTIYF
CDR3nt: TGTGCCAGCAGCGCCCTTCGAGGGGCCTCTGGAAACACCATATATTTT
d_gene: .
v_gene: TRBV9
abundance: .
j_gene: TRBJ1-3

CDR3aa: CASSQAAGGPGGYTF
CDR3nt: TGCGCCAGCAGCCAAGCGGCGGGGGGGCCGGGTGGCTACACCTTC
d_gene: .
v_gene: TRBV4-3
abundance: once
j_gene: TRBJ1-2

CDR3aa: CASSLNTRGSYLEKLFF
CDR3nt: TGTGCCAGCAGTCTCAATACCCGGGGCAGTTATCTGGAAAAACTGTTTTTT
d_gene: .
v_gene: TRBV21-1
abundance: .
j_gene: TRBJ1-4